This TCR beta chain comes out of a study of T cells in narcolepsy (dated by TCRdb to between 2018 and 2020). About the full investigation: Patients with narcolepsy type 1 or type 2 (NT1, NT2) were enrolled in the study together with healthy control donors. Autoreactive T cells targeting hypocretin neuron self-antigens (hypocretin, TRIB2) were sought in narcolepsy patients, and TCR Vbeta sequencing was used to track clonotypes in blood and CSF.

For TCR Vbeta sequencing, memory CD4+ T cells were sorted ex vivo from the peripheral blood of narcolepsy patients and healthy controls. Receptor libraries were prepared by the immunoSEQ multiplex PCR assay. The table comes from immuneACCESS by way of TCRdb, which keeps in-frame sequences with V and J called. Part of the clones is missing from these tables; in studies checked, under half for an unresolved V gene and the rest for unknown reasons. Within this sample are approximately 25,000 clones, with 75% to 85% of them counted one time only. In total, the top ten clones hold roughly 7% of the sample. A remark on this clone: Its antigen remains unidentified. Base qualities are not at hand, and no much larger clone is one base apart.

The CDR3 covers 15 residues, taking in both the cysteine and the phenylalanine. Just CDR3 DNA is preserved here, 45 bases in frame from base 1. CDR1 and CDR2 (MDHEN, SYDVKM) derive from the germline V gene. Trimmed from V: 2 bases; trimmed from J: 2 bases; junction bases lacking a gene match: 3. General findings and caveats noted by the study authors: Plots comparing CSF and blood CD4+ T cell clonotypes from the same patient highlighted HCRT-specific and TRIB2-specific autoreactive clonotypes. Numbers of sequenced blood memory CD4+ clonotypes were comparable, averaging roughly 40,000 in patients and roughly 30,000 in controls. Some blood memory CD4+ repertoires from patients and controls contained no sequences matching autoreactive T cell clones. According to the report, autoreactive clonotypes were detected serially in the blood of the same patients and of different patients, but not in healthy controls.

Sequenced: memory (CD45RA-) CD4+ T cells from blood. The cell subset or site label for this specimen denotes: memory T cells sorted ex vivo from peripheral blood. This TCR was recovered from a human donor in good health. The chain joins TRBV28 to TRBJ2-1; 7 bases in between match TRBD2. The CDR3 sequence is CASSLGGRAYNEQFF. In nucleotides, the sequence is TGTGCCAGCAGTTTAGGTGGGAGGGCCTACAATGAGCAGTTCTTC.